Listed below are T cell receptor beta chains from one sample, sequenced in a study of cytomegalovirus exposure and HLA in healthy donors. Profiling relied on immunoSEQ multiplex PCR, and the TCRdb table lists in-frame clones only, not all of them. The table has approximately 190,000 clones, 75% to 85% seen once; the top ten hold roughly 13%. The sample was PBMCs. The source is a woman aged 25-40 years in good health and CMV-seropositive. Each CDR3 is given with its conserved first and last residue. Fields, in order: V gene, D gene, J gene, clone size, CDR3 DNA, CDR3 protein. D genes are given only for firm matches. Where a row states a size, it is once, few, many or the class of an expanded clone; other rows omit it.

V: TRBV7-3; D: TRBD2; J: TRBJ2-7; size: few; DNA: TGTGCCAGCAGCCTGACTAGCGGGGACGCGCAGTACTTC; CDR3: CASSLTSGDAQYF
V: TRBV11-2; D: TRBD2; J: TRBJ2-1; size: -; DNA: TGTGCCAGCAGCCCCCGCCTAGCGGGGGTCGGGAATGAGCAGTTCTTC; CDR3: CASSPRLAGVGNEQFF
V: TRBV11-2; D: TRBD1; J: TRBJ2-7; size: -; DNA: TGTGCCAGCAGGCACCTCAGGGGGCCCTACGAGCAGTACTTC; CDR3: CASRHLRGPYEQYF
V: TRBV2; D: TRBD1; J: TRBJ1-3; size: -; DNA: TGTGCCAGCAGTGATCGACAGGGTTGGTTTGGAAACACCATATATTTT; CDR3: CASSDRQGWFGNTIYF
V: TRBV29-1; D: TRBD1; J: TRBJ2-7; size: -; DNA: TGCAGCGTTGCTAGGACAGGGGGCCTGTCGTCCGAGCAGTACTTC; CDR3: CSVARTGGLSSEQYF
V: TRBV2; D: -; J: TRBJ1-4; size: -; DNA: TGTGCCAGCACCGACCCCCTCGACAGGACAAATAATGAAAAACTGTTTTTT; CDR3: CASTDPLDRTNNEKLFF
V: TRBV18; D: TRBD1; J: TRBJ2-6; size: -; DNA: TGTGCCAGCTCATCTACAGGGGTAGGGGCCAACGTCCTGACTTTC; CDR3: CASSSTGVGANVLTF
V: TRBV9; D: TRBD2; J: TRBJ2-2; size: -; DNA: TGTGCCAGCAGCGTAGGGACTAGCGCCGGGGAGCTGTTTTTT; CDR3: CASSVGTSAGELFF
V: TRBV30; D: -; J: TRBJ1-2; size: -; DNA: TGTGCCTGGAGTCGTAACTATGGCTACACCTTC; CDR3: CAWSRNYGYTF
V: TRBV28; D: TRBD2; J: TRBJ2-1; size: -; DNA: TGTGCCAGCAGCCCCAGCGGGGGGGCTCACAATGAGCAGTTCTTC; CDR3: CASSPSGGAHNEQFF
V: TRBV6-1; D: -; J: TRBJ2-7; size: many; DNA: TGTGCCAGCAGTGTCGACACAGGCTACGAGCAGTACTTC; CDR3: CASSVDTGYEQYF
V: TRBV7-3; D: TRBD1; J: TRBJ2-3; size: -; DNA: TGTGCCAGCAGCTTAACCTGGGACAGGGCCAGACCAGATACGCAGTATTTT; CDR3: CASSLTWDRARPDTQYF
V: TRBV19; D: -; J: TRBJ2-1; size: -; DNA: TGTGCCAGTAGTCTCCGCGGTAATGAGCAGTTCTTC; CDR3: CASSLRGNEQFF
V: TRBV11-2; D: TRBD2; J: TRBJ2-1; size: -; DNA: TGTGCCAGCAGCTTATCTAGCGGGGGGTACAATGAGCAGTTCTTC; CDR3: CASSLSSGGYNEQFF
V: TRBV11-2; D: -; J: TRBJ2-7; size: -; DNA: TGTGCCAGCAGCCTTCCGGGTCGCCTGTACTTC; CDR3: CASSLPGRLYF
V: TRBV6-6; D: TRBD1; J: TRBJ1-4; size: -; DNA: TGTGCCAGCAGTATATCAGGGGGAGAAAAACTGTTTTTT; CDR3: CASSISGGEKLFF
V: TRBV5-1; D: -; J: TRBJ1-2; size: -; DNA: TGCGCCAGCAGCGCGGAGACAGTTAACTATGGCTACACCTTC; CDR3: CASSAETVNYGYTF
V: TRBV10-3; D: TRBD1; J: TRBJ2-7; size: -; DNA: TGTGCCATCAGGGGGACAGGGAGCTCCTACGAGCAGTACTTC; CDR3: CAIRGTGSSYEQYF
V: TRBV7-8; D: -; J: TRBJ2-1; size: -; DNA: TGTGCCAGCAGCTACCTTCTAGCGTACAATGAGCAGTTCTTC; CDR3: CASSYLLAYNEQFF
V: TRBV30; D: TRBD1; J: TRBJ1-2; size: -; DNA: TGTGCCTGGAGTGTCGGACAGGGGATGTATGGCTACACCTTC; CDR3: CAWSVGQGMYGYTF
V: TRBV7-3; D: TRBD1; J: TRBJ2-1; size: -; DNA: TGTGCCAGCAGCCTGACAGGGGGGCGCAACAATGAGCAGTTCTTC; CDR3: CASSLTGGRNNEQFF
V: TRBV5-1; D: TRBD1; J: TRBJ2-7; size: -; DNA: TGCGCCAGCAGCTTGGAGGGGACAGCCTACGAGCAGTACTTC; CDR3: CASSLEGTAYEQYF
V: TRBV7-2; D: TRBD2; J: TRBJ2-3; size: -; DNA: TGTGCCAGCAGCTTAGTCGGTAGCGGGGGGGCTGGAGATACGCAGTATTTT; CDR3: CASSLVGSGGAGDTQYF
V: TRBV2; D: TRBD2; J: TRBJ2-7; size: -; DNA: TGTGCCGTGGGGGGGGAACAGCAGTACTTC; CDR3: CAVGGEQQYF
V: TRBV25-1; D: -; J: TRBJ2-7; size: -; DNA: TGTGCCAGCAGTGAATGGGGGGGGCCCTCCTACGAGCAGTACTTC; CDR3: CASSEWGGPSYEQYF
V: TRBV9; D: -; J: TRBJ1-4; size: -; DNA: TGTGCCAGCACCCCGGGGGGGACCGGGGCCGAAAAACTGTTTTTT; CDR3: CASTPGGTGAEKLFF
V: TRBV6-5; D: TRBD1; J: TRBJ2-7; size: -; DNA: TGTGCCAGCAGTTATGGGACAGGGGAGATTCCGGGCGAGCAGTACTTC; CDR3: CASSYGTGEIPGEQYF
V: TRBV4-2; D: -; J: TRBJ1-2; size: -; DNA: TGTGCCAGCAGCCAAGAAACCAGGGGTGGCTATGGCTACACCTTC; CDR3: CASSQETRGGYGYTF
V: TRBV30; D: -; J: TRBJ2-6; size: -; DNA: TGTGCCTGGGACGGGACACCGTCTTCTGGGGCCAACGTCCTGACTTTC; CDR3: CAWDGTPSSGANVLTF
V: TRBV7-3; D: -; J: TRBJ2-5; size: few; DNA: TGTGCCAGCAGCCCCACAGGCACTGAGGGCGGGGCGGAGACCCAGTACTTC; CDR3: CASSPTGTEGGAETQYF
V: TRBV18; D: -; J: TRBJ2-7; size: once; DNA: TGTGCCAGCTCAGCAGGGGAGAACGAGCAGTACTTC; CDR3: CASSAGENEQYF
V: TRBV30; D: TRBD1; J: TRBJ1-4; size: -; DNA: TGTGCCTGGAACGGACAGGCAACTAATGAAAAACTGTTTTTT; CDR3: CAWNGQATNEKLFF
V: TRBV11-3; D: -; J: TRBJ2-7; size: -; DNA: TGTGCCAGCAGCTTAGTTCGTTACGAGCAGTACTTC; CDR3: CASSLVRYEQYF
V: TRBV28; D: -; J: TRBJ1-5; size: -; DNA: TGTGCCAGCAGTTTAGATAGAGGCTTCAATCAGCCCCAGCATTTT; CDR3: CASSLDRGFNQPQHF
V: TRBV4-3; D: -; J: TRBJ1-2; size: -; DNA: TGCGCCAGCAGCCAAGGACAGGCCCGGGGGGATGGCTACACCTTC; CDR3: CASSQGQARGDGYTF
V: TRBV5-1; D: -; J: TRBJ2-7; size: once; DNA: TGCGCCAGCAGCTTCACAGGGAACGAGCAGTACTTC; CDR3: CASSFTGNEQYF
V: TRBV2; D: -; J: TRBJ1-5; size: -; DNA: TGTGCCAGCAGTGAGGACGGGGGGGGCAATCAGCCCCAGCATTTT; CDR3: CASSEDGGGNQPQHF
V: TRBV7-8; D: TRBD2; J: TRBJ2-1; size: -; DNA: TGTGCCAGCAGCCACACCCGACTAGCGGTGAATGAGCAGTTCTTC; CDR3: CASSHTRLAVNEQFF
V: TRBV5-6; D: -; J: TRBJ1-3; size: -; DNA: TGTGCCAGCAGCTTGGAGGGGACACGAAACACCATATATTTT; CDR3: CASSLEGTRNTIYF
V: TRBV11-3; D: -; J: TRBJ2-6; size: few; DNA: TGTGCCAGCAGCTCCCGAGGACAGTCAGGGGCCAACGTCCTGACTTTC; CDR3: CASSSRGQSGANVLTF
V: TRBV15; D: TRBD2; J: TRBJ2-3; size: -; DNA: TGTGCCACCAGCAGCGGGCTAGCGGGAGGGGCAGATACGCAGTATTTT; CDR3: CATSSGLAGGADTQYF
V: TRBV28; D: TRBD1; J: TRBJ1-1; size: -; DNA: TGTGCCAGCAGCCCGACCCAGGGGGCGGACACTGAAGCTTTCTTT; CDR3: CASSPTQGADTEAFF
V: TRBV2; D: TRBD1; J: TRBJ1-5; size: -; DNA: TGTGCCAGCAGTGGGCCGGACAGGGATAATCAGCCCCAGCATTTT; CDR3: CASSGPDRDNQPQHF
V: TRBV6-6; D: -; J: TRBJ2-3; size: -; DNA: TGTGCCAGCAGTTATGCCAGCCGGGGAAATACGCAGTATTTT; CDR3: CASSYASRGNTQYF
V: TRBV6-1; D: TRBD1; J: TRBJ1-2; size: -; DNA: TGTGCCAGCCCCCCGGGGACAGGGGTCTATGGCTACACCTTC; CDR3: CASPPGTGVYGYTF
V: TRBV27; D: -; J: TRBJ2-7; size: -; DNA: TGTGCCAGCAGTTCACAGGGAAGCTCCTACGAGCAGTACTTC; CDR3: CASSSQGSSYEQYF
V: TRBV28; D: TRBD1; J: TRBJ2-7; size: few; DNA: TGTGCCAGCAGGGGGACAGGGTCTAATTACGAGCAGTACTTC; CDR3: CASRGTGSNYEQYF
V: TRBV7-7; D: TRBD1; J: TRBJ2-5; size: -; DNA: TGTGCTAGCAGCCAAACAGGGGTAGGGGAGACCCAGTACTTC; CDR3: CASSQTGVGETQYF
V: TRBV7-9; D: TRBD1; J: TRBJ2-1; size: -; DNA: TGTGCCAGCACGGCGGGGGACAGGGGCTTATACAATGAGCAGTTCTTC; CDR3: CASTAGDRGLYNEQFF
V: TRBV4-3; D: TRBD2; J: TRBJ2-3; size: -; DNA: TGCGCCAGCAGCTCGGGACTAGCGGTCACGAATACGCAGTATTTT; CDR3: CASSSGLAVTNTQYF
V: TRBV6-4; D: TRBD2; J: TRBJ2-1; size: -; DNA: TGTGCCAGCAGTGAATCGGCGGGAGAAGACACTATCAATGAGCAGTTCTTC; CDR3: CASSESAGEDTINEQFF
V: TRBV5-1; D: -; J: TRBJ2-2; size: once; DNA: TGCGCCAGCGCGGAACAGGGAGTAACCGGGGAGCTGTTTTTT; CDR3: CASAEQGVTGELFF
V: TRBV2; D: TRBD1; J: TRBJ2-3; size: once; DNA: TGTGCCAGCAGCCCACAGGGGGTTAACACAGATACGCAGTATTTT; CDR3: CASSPQGVNTDTQYF
V: TRBV5-1; D: TRBD1; J: TRBJ2-3; size: -; DNA: TGCGCCAGCAGCTTGACAGGGGGCCGCACAGATACGCAGTATTTT; CDR3: CASSLTGGRTDTQYF
V: TRBV7-8; D: TRBD1; J: TRBJ1-3; size: -; DNA: TGTGCCAGCAGCCCCGACAGGGTAGTAAACACCATATATTTT; CDR3: CASSPDRVVNTIYF
V: TRBV27; D: -; J: TRBJ2-3; size: -; DNA: TGTGCCAGCAGTTTTAATACAGTAGGAGGAGATACGCAGTATTTT; CDR3: CASSFNTVGGDTQYF
V: TRBV19; D: -; J: TRBJ1-5; size: few; DNA: TGTGCCAGTAGCCCCACCGGGTCGGGATATAGCAATCAGCCCCAGCATTTT; CDR3: CASSPTGSGYSNQPQHF